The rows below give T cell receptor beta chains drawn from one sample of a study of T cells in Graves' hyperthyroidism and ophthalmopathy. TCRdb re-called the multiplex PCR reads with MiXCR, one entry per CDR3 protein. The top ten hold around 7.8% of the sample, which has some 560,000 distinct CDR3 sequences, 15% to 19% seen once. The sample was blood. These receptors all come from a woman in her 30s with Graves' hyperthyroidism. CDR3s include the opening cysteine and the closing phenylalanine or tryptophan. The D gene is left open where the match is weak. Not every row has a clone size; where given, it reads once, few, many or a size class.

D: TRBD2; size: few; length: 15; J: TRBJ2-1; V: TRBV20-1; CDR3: CSASLGTSGNNEQFF; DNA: TGCAGTGCTAGCCTAGGGACTAGCGGGAACAATGAGCAGTTCTTC
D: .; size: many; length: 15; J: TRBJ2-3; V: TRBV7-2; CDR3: CASSLGPVLADTQYF; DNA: TGTGCCAGCAGCTTAGGACCGGTACTGGCAGATACGCAGTATTTT
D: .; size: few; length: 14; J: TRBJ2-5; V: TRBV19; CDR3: CASSPSGTEWTQYF; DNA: TGTGCCAGTAGTCCCTCTGGGACCGAATGGACCCAGTACTTC
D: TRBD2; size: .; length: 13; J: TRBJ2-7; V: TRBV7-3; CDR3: CASSLAGAHEQYF; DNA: TGTGCCAGCAGCCTAGCGGGAGCCCACGAGCAGTACTTC
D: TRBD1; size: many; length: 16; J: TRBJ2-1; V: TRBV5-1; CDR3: CASSLVGTGEDNEQFF; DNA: TGCGCCAGCAGCTTGGTAGGGACAGGGGAGGACAATGAGCAGTTCTTC
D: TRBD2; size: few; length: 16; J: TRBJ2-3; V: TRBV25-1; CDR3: CASSDTLAGATDTQYF; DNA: TGTGCCAGCAGTGACACGCTAGCGGGGGCCACAGATACGCAGTATTTT
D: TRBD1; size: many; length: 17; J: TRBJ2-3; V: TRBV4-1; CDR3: CASSQVARQGGWDTQYF; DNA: TGCGCCAGCAGCCAAGTTGCGAGACAGGGGGGCTGGGATACGCAGTATTTT
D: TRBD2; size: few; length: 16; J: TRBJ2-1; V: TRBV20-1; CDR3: CSARDLREVKYNEQFF; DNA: TGCAGTGCTAGAGATCTGCGGGAGGTGAAGTACAATGAGCAGTTCTTC
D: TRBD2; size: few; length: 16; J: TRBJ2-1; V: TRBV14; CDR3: CASSHRASGRLNEQFF; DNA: TGTGCCAGCAGCCATAGGGCTAGCGGACGACTTAATGAGCAGTTCTTC
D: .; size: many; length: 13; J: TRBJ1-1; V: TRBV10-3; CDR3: CAISERFNTEAFF; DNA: TGTGCCATCAGTGAGCGGTTCAACACTGAAGCTTTCTTT
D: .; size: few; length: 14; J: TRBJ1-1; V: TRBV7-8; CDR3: CASTLGGVGTEAFF; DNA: TGTGCCAGCACCCTAGGGGGGGTGGGCACTGAAGCTTTCTTT
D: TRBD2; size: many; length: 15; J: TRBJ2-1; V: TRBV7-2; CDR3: CASSANSYSSGEQFF; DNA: TGTGCCAGCAGCGCAAACTCCTATTCTAGCGGCGAGCAGTTCTTC
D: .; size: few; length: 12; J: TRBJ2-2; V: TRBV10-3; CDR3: CAISDEAGELFF; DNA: TGTGCCATCAGTGACGAGGCCGGGGAGCTGTTTTTT
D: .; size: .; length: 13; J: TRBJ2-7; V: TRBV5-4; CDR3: CASSSHPSSEQYF; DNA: TGTGCCAGCAGCTCACACCCTTCGTCCGAGCAGTACTTC
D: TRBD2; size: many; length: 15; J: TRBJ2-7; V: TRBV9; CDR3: CASSVAAGVGYEQYF; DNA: TGTGCCAGCAGCGTAGCTGCGGGAGTTGGGTACGAGCAGTACTTC
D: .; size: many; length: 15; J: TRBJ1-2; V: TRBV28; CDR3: CASSPARDDVYGYTF; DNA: TGTGCCAGCAGTCCCGCCAGGGACGACGTCTATGGCTACACCTTC
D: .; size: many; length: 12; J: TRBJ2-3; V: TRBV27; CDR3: CASGGTGDTQYF; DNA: TGTGCCAGCGGGGGTACCGGAGATACGCAGTATTTT
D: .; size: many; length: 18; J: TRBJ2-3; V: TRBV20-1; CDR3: CSARYAGTASVDTDTQYF; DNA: TGCAGTGCTAGATACGCCGGGACGGCGAGCGTGGACACAGATACGCAGTATTTT
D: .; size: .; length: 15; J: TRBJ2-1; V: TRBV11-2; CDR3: CASSPELAVYNEQFF; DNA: TGTGCCAGCAGCCCCGAGTTAGCGGTCTACAATGAGCAGTTCTTC
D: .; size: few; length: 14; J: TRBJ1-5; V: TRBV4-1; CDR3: CASSQDWVSQPQHF; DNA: TGCGCCAGCAGCCAAGATTGGGTAAGCCAGCCCCAGCATTTT
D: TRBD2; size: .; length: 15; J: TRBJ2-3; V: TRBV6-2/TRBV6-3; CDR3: CASLLAGGVLDTQYF; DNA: TGTGCCAGCCTTCTAGCGGGAGGAGTACTCGATACGCAGTATTTT
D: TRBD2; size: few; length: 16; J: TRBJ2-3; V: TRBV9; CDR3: CASSARLAEITDTQYF; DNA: TGTGCCAGCAGCGCCCGACTAGCGGAAATCACAGATACGCAGTATTTT
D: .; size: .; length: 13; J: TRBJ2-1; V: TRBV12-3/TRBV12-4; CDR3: CASTSGLYNEQFF; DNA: TGTGCCAGCACCTCGGGACTTTACAATGAGCAGTTCTTC
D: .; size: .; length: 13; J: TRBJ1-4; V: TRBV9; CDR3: CASSGWDGEKLFF; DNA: TGTGCCAGCAGCGGGTGGGACGGTGAAAAACTGTTTTTT
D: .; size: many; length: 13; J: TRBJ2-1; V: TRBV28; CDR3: CASSMTLVLEQFF; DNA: TGTGCCAGCAGTATGACCTTGGTTTTGGAGCAGTTCTTC
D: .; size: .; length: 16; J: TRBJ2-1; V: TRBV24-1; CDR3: CATSETRDFLGNEQFF; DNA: TGTGCCACCAGTGAAACCCGGGACTTCCTAGGGAATGAGCAGTTCTTC
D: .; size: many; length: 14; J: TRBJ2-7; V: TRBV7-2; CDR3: CASSDDRSSYEQYF; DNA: TGTGCCAGCAGCGACGACAGGAGCTCCTACGAGCAGTACTTC
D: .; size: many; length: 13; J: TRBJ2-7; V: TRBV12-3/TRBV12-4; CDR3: CASSFGPTYEQYF; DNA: TGTGCCAGCAGTTTTGGGCCGACCTACGAGCAGTACTTC
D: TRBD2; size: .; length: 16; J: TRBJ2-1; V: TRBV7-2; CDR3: CASRLTSGRGYNEQFF; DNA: TGTGCCAGCAGACTTACTAGCGGGAGGGGGTACAATGAGCAGTTCTTC
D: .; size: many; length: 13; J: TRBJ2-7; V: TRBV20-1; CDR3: CSARYGGGDEQYF; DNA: TGCAGTGCTAGATATGGGGGAGGTGACGAGCAGTACTTC
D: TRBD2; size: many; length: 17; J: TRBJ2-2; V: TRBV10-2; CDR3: CASNAGLAGSNTGELFF; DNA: TGCGCCAGCAACGCTGGGCTAGCGGGAAGCAACACCGGGGAGCTGTTTTTT
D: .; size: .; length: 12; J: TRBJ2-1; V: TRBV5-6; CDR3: CASTEDGGEQFF; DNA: TGTGCCAGCACCGAGGACGGAGGGGAGCAGTTCTTC
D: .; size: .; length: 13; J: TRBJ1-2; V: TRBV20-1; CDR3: CSARGRSAYGYTF; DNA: TGCAGTGCTAGGGGCCGTTCCGCCTATGGCTACACCTTC
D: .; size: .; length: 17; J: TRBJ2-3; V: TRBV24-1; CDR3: CATSDPAGGSGTDTQYF; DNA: TGTGCCACCAGTGATCCCGCTGGAGGGAGTGGCACAGATACGCAGTATTTT
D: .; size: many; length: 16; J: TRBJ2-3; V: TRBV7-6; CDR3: CASSLARADSTDTQYF; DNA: TGTGCCAGCAGCTTAGCTCGGGCAGATAGCACAGATACGCAGTATTTT
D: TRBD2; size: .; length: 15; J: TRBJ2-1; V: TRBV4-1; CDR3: CASSQPGLVHNEQFF; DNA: TGCGCCAGCAGCCAACCGGGACTAGTTCACAATGAGCAGTTCTTC
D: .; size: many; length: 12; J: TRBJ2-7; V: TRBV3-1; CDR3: CASSQDSYEQYF; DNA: TGTGCCAGCAGCCAAGACAGCTACGAGCAGTACTTC
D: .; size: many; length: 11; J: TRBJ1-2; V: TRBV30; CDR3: CAWSDQSGYTF; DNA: TGTGCCTGGAGTGACCAGTCTGGCTACACCTTC
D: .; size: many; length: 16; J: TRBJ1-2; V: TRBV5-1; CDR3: CASSAGPIISGYGYTF; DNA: TGCGCCAGCAGCGCAGGACCGATCATAAGCGGCTATGGCTACACCTTC
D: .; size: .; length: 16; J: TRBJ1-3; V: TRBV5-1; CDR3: CASSLDTGFSGNTIYF; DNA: TGCGCCAGCAGCTTGGATACAGGATTCTCTGGAAACACCATATATTTT
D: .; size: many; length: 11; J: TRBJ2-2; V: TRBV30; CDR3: CAWTRNGELFF; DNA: TGTGCCTGGACAAGGAACGGGGAGCTGTTTTTT